The next 26 T cell receptor beta chains were all read from a single sample in a study of blood T cells in healthy people across ages. A second roughly 7 to 11 cycle PCR used barcoded and J-beta primers. TCRdb fed the 5' RACE reads into MiXCR, producing one record per CDR3 protein. The sample has about 800,000 distinct CDR3 sequences, about 25% seen once. The same sample was also used in a study of T cells of mothers and their children.

The specimen was blood. The receptor source for this set is a boy younger than 18 in good health.

This clonotype has a handful of counts. V is TRBV20-1 and J is TRBJ2-5; 9 bases fit TRBD2. The end of the DNA aligns better with TRBJ2-1, so the J call may be wrong. Germline-derived CDR1 and CDR2 are DFQATT and SNEGSKA (reference sequence). This CDR3 contains 15 residues. Here the CDR3 reads CSARDRLAGLNEQFF. The CDR3, as DNA: TGCAGTGCTAGAGATCGTCTAGCGGGACTCAATGAGCAGTTCTTC.

The chain joins TRBV7-9 to TRBJ2-2; 8 bases line up with TRBD2. V trimming: 3 bases; J trimming: 4 bases; junction bases outside the gene matches: 10. Germline V gene sequence: CDR1 SEHNR, CDR2 FQNEAQ (reference sequence). The CDR3 is 17 residues long. Here the CDR3 reads CASSLVSGLVSTGELFF. Here the CDR3 DNA reads TGTGCCAGCAGCTTGGTCTCGGGACTAGTATCCACCGGGGAGCTGTTTTTT.

This clonotype was observed a handful of times. The chain has TRBV7-3 and TRBJ1-1; no clear D gene. The CDR3 runs to 13 residues. V lost 5 bases and J lost 4, with 11 bases in between. CDR1 SGHTA and CDR2 FQGTGA come from the germline V gene. As DNA, the CDR3 is TGTGCCAGCAGCCCCGACGGTATCACTGAAGCTTTCTTT. It specifies CASSPDGITEAFF.

The V and J genes are TRBV2 and TRBJ1-1; D unclear. V gave up 2 bases and J gave up 2 bases, with 12 bases separating them. Looked up from germline, CDR1 is SNHLY and CDR2 is FYNNEI. CDR3 length equals 15 residues. The CDR3 coding sequence is TGTGCCAGCAGTGAAATGAGTTGGACTAACACTGAAGCTTTCTTT. Translated, it gives CASSEMSWTNTEAFF. The full variable domain, with the rest looked up from reference TRBV2 and TRBJ1-1, is EPEVTQTPSHQVTQMGQEVILRCVPISNHLYFYWYRQILGQKVEFLVSFYNNEISEKSEIFDDQFSVERPDGSNFTLKIRSTKLEDSAMYFCASSEMSWTNTEAFFGQGTRLTVV.

This clonotype was counted a few times. The V and J genes are TRBV29-1 and TRBJ2-1; D remains ambiguous. CDR1 and CDR2 (germline): SQVTM, ANQGSEA. This CDR3 region has 11 residues. V lost 0 bases to trimming and J lost 10 bases, with 7 bases between them. The DNA for the CDR3 is TGCAGCGTTGAAGATACGGTCGAGCAGTTCTTC. Protein sequence: CSVEDTVEQFF.

This clonotype was seen a few times. This chain connects TRBV7-3 to TRBJ1-6; the match to TRBD1 covers 7 bases. Trimming cost V 3 bases and J 5 bases; bases outside gene matches: 1. Germline V gene data show CDR1 as SGHTA and CDR2 as FQGTGA. This CDR3 spans 14 amino acids. CDR3 in DNA: TGTGCCAGCAGCTTTGACAGGGATAATTCACCCCTCCACTTT. Translated: CASSFDRDNSPLHF.

The CDR3 here is CASSLLQADTQYF. The CDR3 DNA follows: TGTGCCAGCAGCTTACTACAGGCAGATACGCAGTATTTT. This chain links TRBV7-2 with TRBJ2-3, with D tentatively TRBD1 (5 bases). V shed 2 bases and J shed 4 bases, with 7 bases lying between them. This CDR3 is built from 13 residues. Germline V gene sequence: CDR1 SGHTA, CDR2 FQGNSA.

This rearrangement joins TRBV30 to TRBJ1-2; D unclear. This CDR3 contains 14 residues. The V end was cut by 0 bases, the J end by 2 bases, with 10 bases between. Germline V CDR1 and CDR2: GTSNPN, SVGIG (reference sequence). The CDR3 DNA follows: TGTGCCTGGAGTGTACGTCGGGTCAACTATGGCTACACCTTC. Residues: CAWSVRRVNYGYTF.

The rearrangement joins TRBV9 to TRBJ2-1; D not certain. The ends were cut back, 1 base at V and 0 bases at J, with 8 bases in the middle. Germline values: CDR1 SGDLS, CDR2 YYNGEE. This CDR3 has 15 residues. CDR3 DNA: TGTGCCAGCAGCGTAAGAACTGACTCCTACAATGAGCAGTTCTTC. Its translation is CASSVRTDSYNEQFF.

The chain is built from TRBV7-9 and TRBJ2-1; TRBD1 might be the D (5 bases). The germline gives CDR1 SEHNR, CDR2 FQNEAQ (reference sequence). V shed 5 bases and J shed 4 bases, with 15 bases lying between them. This CDR3 spans 15 amino acids. Here the CDR3 DNA reads TGTGCCAGCAGCGACAGTCTCACGATTTACAATGAGCAGTTCTTC. Residues: CASSDSLTIYNEQFF.

V usage is TRBV11-3 and J usage is TRBJ2-7; D unclear. V was clipped by 5 bases and J by 6 bases, with 17 bases between them. Germline CDR1 is SGHNT and CDR2 is YENEEA. The CDR3 loop spans 14 amino acids. This CDR3 is CASSRSPNRGEQYF. In nucleotides, the CDR3 is TGTGCCAGCAGCCGGTCGCCCAACCGCGGCGAGCAGTACTTC. Filled out from reference TRBV11-3 and TRBJ2-7, the complete variable domain reads EAGVVQSPRYKIIEKKQPVAFWCNPISGHNTLYWYLQNLGQGPELLIRYENEEAVDDSQLPKDRFSAERLKGVDSTLKIQPAELGDSAVYLCASSRSPNRGEQYFGPGTRLTVT.

The sample holds many counts of this clonotype. The V call is TRBV20-1, the J call TRBJ2-5; 8 bases align to TRBD2. The J call could be wrong; TRBJ2-7 is a better fit for the DNA end. CDR1 is DFQATT and CDR2 is SNEGSKA in the germline V gene (reference sequence). The CDR3 loop spans 13 amino acids. Here the CDR3 reads CSASRGGSYEQYF. The CDR3 region has the DNA TGCAGTGCTAGCCGCGGGGGGTCCTACGAGCAGTACTTC.

The chain carries TRBV19 and TRBJ2-3; 8 positions agree with TRBD2. This CDR3 has 16 residues. Trimming at V came to 5 bases and at J to 2 bases, leaving 9 bases not matched to a gene. CDR1 is LNHDA and CDR2 is SQIVND in the germline V gene (reference sequence). The CDR3 loop reads CASSFPAGEVTDTQYF. The CDR3 nucleotides are TGTGCCAGTAGTTTCCCAGCGGGGGAAGTCACAGATACGCAGTATTTT.

The sample holds a few counts of this clonotype. The rearrangement joins TRBV7-8 to TRBJ1-5, with unresolved D. CDR1 and CDR2 (germline): SGHVS, FQNEAQ. The CDR3 is made up of 14 amino acids. V was cut by 0 bases and J by 7 bases, with 10 bases left in between. Here the CDR3 DNA reads TGTGCCAGCAGCTTAGCTCGGGAGTCCCAGCCCCAGCATTTT. It codes for CASSLARESQPQHF. The full variable domain, with the rest looked up from reference TRBV7-8 and TRBJ1-5, is GAGVSQSPRYKVAKRGQDVALRCDPISGHVSLFWYQQALGQGPEFLTYFQNEAQLDKSGLPSDRFFAERPEGSVSTLKIQRTQQEDSAVYLCASSLARESQPQHFGDGTRLSIL.

The chain is built from TRBV28 and TRBJ2-1; 9 positions agree with TRBD1. This CDR3 comprises 16 residues. V lost 2 bases to trimming and J lost 2 bases; unmatched junction nucleotides: 4. Germline V gene lookup returns CDR1 MDHEN and CDR2 SYDVKM. The CDR3 DNA is TGTGCCAGCAGTTTAGTGGGACAGGGTCCCTACAATGAGCAGTTCTTC. The encoded protein is CASSLVGQGPYNEQFF. The full variable domain, in which reference TRBV28 and TRBJ2-1 provide the parts outside the CDR3, is DVKVTQSSRYLVKRTGEKVFLECVQDMDHENMFWYRQDPGLGLRLIYFSYDVKMKEKGDIPEGYSVSREKKERFSLILESASTNQTSMYLCASSLVGQGPYNEQFFGPGTRLTVL.

The gene calls are TRBV28 and TRBJ2-1, with a possible D match to TRBD2 (5 bases). Germline lookup yields CDR1 MDHEN and CDR2 SYDVKM. CDR3 size: 16 residues. The V gene lost 5 bases and the J gene lost 0 bases, with 14 bases spanning the gap. The DNA for the CDR3 is TGTGCCAGCAGTACCTGGATGGGGAGCTCCTACAATGAGCAGTTCTTC. It codes for CASSTWMGSSYNEQFF.

This clonotype was counted ten times or more. This chain uses TRBV4-3 with TRBJ1-2; D is possibly TRBD1 (6 bases). V was trimmed by 6 bases and J by 4 bases, leaving 18 bases between them. Germline V gives CDR1 LGHNA, CDR2 YSLEER. The CDR3 extends over 15 amino acids. Here the CDR3 DNA reads TGCGCCAGCAGTCGCGAACAGGGAGCCCTCTATGGCTACACCTTC. It yields the protein CASSREQGALYGYTF.

About this clonotype: One junction end disagrees with the germline gene, perhaps due to a read error. This chain connects TRBV28 to TRBJ2-4; D perhaps matches TRBD1 (7 bases). Per the germline V gene, CDR1 is MDHEN and CDR2 is SYDVKM. The CDR3 sequence is 16 residues long. The CDR3 nucleotides are TGCGCCAGCAGGGGGGTTTCAGGGAAGGGCAAAAACATTCAGTACTTC. Protein: CASRGVSGKGKNIQYF.

The V call is TRBV5-5, the J call TRBJ2-3, with 14 bases aligning to TRBD2. V shed 2 bases and J 5 bases; nucleotides not matched to a gene: 4. The V gene's germline CDR1 is SGHKS and CDR2 YYEKEE (reference sequence). The CDR3 is 16 amino acids. The CDR3 DNA reads as TGTGCCAGCAGCTTCTCCGGGACTAGCGGGGGAGATACGCAGTATTTT. It translates to CASSFSGTSGGDTQYF.

The table lists this clonotype with a few counts. The V gene is TRBV6-5, the J gene TRBJ1-2, with D perhaps TRBD1 (5 bases). The CDR3 is made up of 14 amino acids. The germline V gene encodes CDR1 MNHEY and CDR2 SVGAGI. Trimming shortened V by 2 bases and J by 8 bases, and 15 bases separated the two germline ends. The CDR3 sequence: CASSYGSGSWGYTF. In DNA, the CDR3 is TGTGCCAGCAGTTACGGGTCAGGGTCTTGGGGCTACACCTTC.

The V and J genes are TRBV18 and TRBJ2-2; TRBD2 is a possible D gene (6 bases). Germline assignment: CDR1 KGHSH and CDR2 LQKENI. The CDR3 is made up of 17 amino acids. V gave up 0 bases and J gave up 0 bases, with 11 bases separating them. This CDR3 reads CASSPPWGDSNTGELFF. DNA for the CDR3: TGTGCCAGCTCACCACCCTGGGGGGACTCGAACACCGGGGAGCTGTTTTTT. The full variable domain, rest sourced from reference TRBV18 and TRBJ2-2, is NAGVMQNPRHLVRRRGQEARLRCSPMKGHSHVYWYRQLPEEGLKFMVYLQKENIIDESGMPKERFSAEFPKEGPSILRIQQVVRGDSAAYFCASSPPWGDSNTGELFFGEGSRLTVL.

This clonotype turned up a few times. V and J are TRBV5-1 and TRBJ2-3; D is unclear. This CDR3 comprises 17 residues. V was cut by 4 bases and J by 2 bases, with 20 bases left in between. Germline values: CDR1 SGHRS, CDR2 YFSETQ. For the CDR3, the DNA is TGCGCCAGCAGCCCAAGGTGGCCCATAGAAAACACAGATACGCAGTATTTT. Its protein product is CASSPRWPIENTDTQYF.

The chain recombines TRBV4-1 with TRBJ2-3; 11 bases map to TRBD2. Germline trimming cut 1 base from V and 4 bases from J; bases unmatched to any gene: 7. Germline CDR1 MGHRA, CDR2 YSYEKL. The CDR3 spans 17 residues. CDR3 in DNA: TGCGCCAGCAGCCAAGTCCCAACTAGCGGGAGTCCAGATACGCAGTATTTT. Translating gives CASSQVPTSGSPDTQYF.

The chain couples TRBV28 to TRBJ2-2, with D possibly called TRBD1 or TRBD2 (5 bases each). Germline CDR1 and CDR2: MDHEN and SYDVKM. V was pared by 5 bases and J by 3 bases, with 10 bases between. CDR3 length equals 14 residues. The DNA for the CDR3 is TGTGCCAGCAGTGGGGACCGCTACACCGGGGAGCTGTTTTTT. The encoded protein is CASSGDRYTGELFF.

This clonotype appeared many times. The J gene is TRBJ1-4, the V gene TRBV5-1; D call uncertain. Germline V CDR1 and CDR2: SGHRS, YFSETQ. The V gene lost 3 bases and the J gene lost 8 bases, with 14 bases spanning the gap. CDR3 size: 14 residues. CDR3 loop: CASSSEFPGEKLFF. In nucleotides, the CDR3 is TGCGCCAGCAGCTCCGAGTTCCCTGGGGAAAAACTGTTTTTT.

This rearrangement joins TRBV6-5 to TRBJ2-1, with a tentative D call TRBD1 (6 bases). Trimming pared 6 bases from V and 9 bases from J, leaving 18 bases between. The CDR3 sequence is 14 residues long. CDR1 is MNHEY and CDR2 is SVGAGI in the germline V gene. The CDR3 loop reads CASSLQYPRGEQFF. The CDR3 DNA is TGTGCCAGCAGCCTCCAATACCCCAGGGGTGAGCAGTTCTTC.